This T cell receptor beta chain was sequenced in a study of cytomegalovirus exposure and HLA in healthy donors. General observations from the study: It was likely that a cluster of highly shared sequence variants was a sequencing artifact. In a later analysis, V- and J-gene trimming of beta chains associated with a DCLRE1C missense variant, replicated independently. The investigators catalogued 150 to 200 TCR beta chains as cytomegalovirus-associated. It was assumed in the presence/absence analyses that sequencing depth was roughly uniform across donors.

Per the germline V gene, CDR1 is LNHDA and CDR2 is SQIVND (reference sequence). Trimming removed 3 bases from V and 5 bases from J, with 11 bases in between. This CDR3 region has 14 residues. With regard to this clone: What it recognizes is unknown.

Primers: 60 Vbeta forward and 13 Jbeta reverse. Measured with immunoSEQ multiplex PCR; TCRdb has only the in-frame clones, and not every one. The repertoire has 150,000 to 200,000 clones, approximately 79% of them found once; the top ten carry 6% to 7%. The TCR was taken from a man aged 40-55 years in good health and CMV-seropositive. The chain joins TRBV19 to TRBJ1-3; tentative D call: TRBD1 (5 bases). Sequenced input: PBMCs. Here the CDR3 DNA reads TGTGCCAGTAGTATGCGGGACGGCAGAAACACCATATATTTT. Translated, it gives CASSMRDGRNTIYF.